What follows are 25 T cell receptor beta chains derived from one specimen sequenced in a study of blood T cell repertoires in COVID-19. Method: immunoSEQ multiplex PCR; TCRdb's copy keeps in-frame clones and lacks some. The table lists about 320,000 clones, around nine tenths of them singletons, with 5.2% in the top ten. The specimen sequenced was PBMCs or T cells enriched from blood (not recorded which). These receptors were taken from a man aged 55-75 years who had recovered from COVID-19.

DNA for the CDR3: TGTGCCAGCAGTTTAACCGGGAACACTGAAGCTTTCTTT. Its protein is CASSLTGNTEAFF. The V and J genes are TRBV27 and TRBJ1-1, with unresolved D. The ends were cut back, 2 bases at V and 1 base at J, with 5 bases in the middle. The CDR3 is 13 amino acids. The germline gives CDR1 MNHEY, CDR2 SMNVEV (reference sequence).

The rearrangement uses TRBV3-1 (or the pseudogene TRBV3-2) and TRBJ2-1; TRBD2 aligns across 8 bases. The CDR3 spans 16 residues. Looked up from germline, CDR1 is LGHDT and CDR2 is YNNKEL (reference sequence). The V and J ends lost 3 bases and 2 bases, in that order; junction bases with no gene match: 6. The DNA of the CDR3 is TGTGCCAGCAGCCACACGACTAGCGTTCCCTACAATGAGCAGTTCTTC. Translated, it gives CASSHTTSVPYNEQFF.

The chain is built from TRBV24-1 and TRBJ2-3; TRBD2 matches at 9 bases. In germline, CDR1 is KGHDR, CDR2 SFDVKD. Trimming took 4 bases from V and 4 from J; bases not matched to a gene: 8. The length of the CDR3 is 16 residues. CDR3 nucleotides: TGTGCCACCAGTGAACCAACAGCGGGAGGCCCAGATACGCAGTATTTT. This gives the protein CATSEPTAGGPDTQYF.

The chain couples TRBV12-3 or TRBV12-4 to TRBJ2-5; TRBD2 aligns across 7 bases. The CDR3 contains 12 residues. Losses at the gene ends were 6 bases for V and 7 bases for J; bases not matched to a gene: 5. Here the CDR3 DNA reads TGTGCCAGCAGGGGGACTACCGGGACCCAGTACTTC. Translation: CASRGTTGTQYF.

The chain is built from TRBV7-9 and TRBJ1-2, with TRBD1 matching 7 bases. After removal of 5 bases from V and 4 bases from J, the junction contained 13 bases not matched to a gene. Looked up from germline, CDR1 is SEHNR and CDR2 is FQNEAQ (reference sequence). The CDR3 runs 16 residues. The chain's CDR3 is CASSLMERTGRYGYTF. CDR3 DNA sequence: TGTGCCAGCAGCCTTATGGAACGGACAGGTCGCTATGGCTACACCTTC.

This clone was observed once. The V call is TRBV7-2, the J call TRBJ2-1; 10 nucleotides agree with TRBD2. This CDR3 region has 16 residues. V was pared by 5 bases and J by 3 bases, with 7 bases of the junction left unmatched. Germline assignment: CDR1 SGHTA and CDR2 FQGNSA. CDR3: CASSALAGVLYNEQFF. The CDR3 region has the DNA TGTGCCAGCAGCGCCCTAGCGGGAGTTCTCTACAATGAGCAGTTCTTC.

The chain links TRBV5-1 to TRBJ1-4; D unresolved. The CDR3 is 16 residues long. V was cut by 0 bases and J by 0 bases, with 9 bases left in between. The germline V gene has CDR1 SGHRS and CDR2 YFSETQ. The chain's CDR3 is CASSLGSVTTNEKLFF. Here the CDR3 DNA reads TGCGCCAGCAGCTTGGGCAGCGTGACAACTAATGAAAAACTGTTTTTT.

This chain uses TRBV2 with TRBJ2-7; 10 bases line up with TRBD2. The junction had 12 bases not matched to a gene; V was cut back by 7 bases and J by 6 bases. The CDR3 sequence is 15 residues long. The germline V gene encodes CDR1 SNHLY and CDR2 FYNNEI. The CDR3 sequence is CASTLSSGSFGEQYF. The DNA of the CDR3 is TGTGCCAGCACCCTCTCTAGCGGGAGCTTCGGCGAGCAGTACTTC.

This rearrangement joins TRBV7-2 to TRBJ2-1, with 10 bases fitting TRBD2. The CDR3 spans 15 residues. J lost 8 bases, V lost 1 base, and 5 bases had no gene match. From germline, CDR1 is SGHTA and CDR2 FQGNSA. The CDR3 DNA reads as TGTGCCAGCAGCTTAGAAGGGCTAGCGGGAGATGAGCAGTTCTTC. Translation: CASSLEGLAGDEQFF.

V usage is TRBV7-9 and J usage is TRBJ1-2; D is undetermined. The CDR3 totals 15 residues. V lost 4 bases, J lost 1 base, and 13 bases lay in between. Germline V CDR1 and CDR2: SEHNR, FQNEAQ (reference sequence). CDR3 in amino acids: CASSYITVGNYGYTF. The CDR3, as DNA: TGTGCCAGCAGCTACATAACAGTGGGTAACTATGGCTACACCTTC.

V and J are TRBV6-5 and TRBJ2-3; D uncertain. Germline CDR1 and CDR2: MNHEY and SVGAGI. V lost 6 bases and J lost 0, with 10 bases in between. The CDR3 spans 14 residues. This CDR3 reads CASRLTSSTDTQYF. The CDR3, as DNA: TGTGCCAGCAGATTGACATCTAGCACAGATACGCAGTATTTT.

This rearrangement joins TRBV13 to TRBJ2-1; D unresolved. CDR1 and CDR2 from the germline V gene are PRHDT and FYEKMQ (reference sequence). Between the trimmed V and J ends, which lost 3 bases and 5 bases, there was a span of 14 bases. The length of the CDR3 is 15 residues. The CDR3: CASSFATWQNNEQFF. As DNA, the CDR3 is TGTGCCAGCAGCTTCGCGACTTGGCAGAACAATGAGCAGTTCTTC.

The rearrangement uses TRBV9 and TRBJ2-1; 9 nucleotides align to TRBD2. The ends lost 0 bases at V and 8 bases at J; junction bases unmatched: 12. Germline V CDR1 and CDR2: SGDLS, YYNGEE. CDR3 length: 17 residues. The chain's CDR3 is CASSVAKGLAAIDEQFF. CDR3 nucleotides: TGTGCCAGCAGCGTAGCTAAGGGACTAGCAGCCATCGATGAGCAGTTCTTC.

The rearrangement joins TRBV11-2 to TRBJ1-1; no firm D call. The length of the CDR3 is 13 residues. V lost 0 bases, J lost 8 bases, and 10 bases lay in between. CDR1 and CDR2 (germline): SGHAT, FQNNGV. The CDR3 reads CASSLDSHIEAFF. As DNA, the CDR3 is TGTGCCAGCAGCTTAGATAGTCATATAGAAGCTTTCTTT.

The gene calls are TRBV5-1 and TRBJ2-7, with D possibly TRBD1 on 6 matching bases. The CDR3 is made up of 16 amino acids. Germline CDR1 and CDR2: SGHRS and YFSETQ. V gave up 2 bases and J gave up 2 bases, with 17 bases separating them. The CDR3 region is CASSFLVGTSTYEQYF. The CDR3 DNA is TGCGCCAGCAGCTTCTTAGTCGGGACATCCACCTACGAGCAGTACTTC.

This clone appeared once. A junction boundary mismatches the germline segment, possibly from a read error. The chain carries TRBV5-1 and TRBJ2-1; no firm D call. The CDR3 has 14 residues. Germline CDR1 SGHRS, CDR2 YFSETQ. CDR3 nucleotides: TGCGCCAGCAGCTTGGGTCACTCCTTCAATGAGCAGTTCTTC. Encoded protein: CASSLGHSFNEQFF.

This clone was counted a single time. The chain combines TRBV4-3 with TRBJ1-2; 10 nucleotides agree with TRBD1. Losses at the gene ends were 2 bases for V and 8 bases for J; bases not matched to a gene: 8. The CDR3 totals 15 residues. Germline lookup yields CDR1 LGHNA and CDR2 YSLEER. DNA for the CDR3: TGCGCCAGCAGCCAACAGACAGGGGGCGTCTACGGCTACACCTTC. Translation gives CASSQQTGGVYGYTF.

The rearrangement joins TRBV28 to TRBJ2-2; 10 positions match TRBD1. Losses at the gene ends were 6 bases for V and 3 bases for J; bases not matched to a gene: 4. The CDR3 runs to 15 residues. Germline loops: CDR1 MDHEN, CDR2 SYDVKM. This chain's CDR3 is CASRRQGAYTGELFF. The CDR3 DNA sequence: TGTGCCAGCAGGAGACAGGGGGCATACACCGGGGAGCTGTTTTTT.

The V and J genes are TRBV6-5 and TRBJ1-1; no clear D gene. The CDR3 contains 15 residues. The germline V gene has CDR1 MNHEY and CDR2 SVGAGI. The V end lost 0 bases, the J end lost 2 bases, and 10 bases lay between the germline ends. The CDR3 here is CASSYSRGPNTEAFF. The CDR3, as DNA: TGTGCCAGCAGTTACTCGCGGGGTCCCAACACTGAAGCTTTCTTT.

The gene calls are TRBV15 and TRBJ1-1; D unclear. The germline V gene has CDR1 LNHNV and CDR2 YYDKDF (reference sequence). The CDR3 runs 14 residues. Trimming removed 0 bases at V and 6 bases at J, with 11 bases between. CDR3 region: CATSRDPQAAEAFF. The CDR3 nucleotides are TGTGCCACCAGCAGAGATCCCCAGGCCGCTGAAGCTTTCTTT.

The genes are TRBV28 and TRBJ2-5; 8 positions match TRBD1. This CDR3 spans 15 amino acids. J lost 1 base, V lost 5 bases, and 6 bases had no gene match. Germline assignment: CDR1 MDHEN and CDR2 SYDVKM. The CDR3 nucleotides read TGTGCCAGCAGTAAACAGGGGGTCTCCCAAGAGACCCAGTACTTC. It translates to CASSKQGVSQETQYF.

The chain is built from TRBV19 and TRBJ2-2, with 9 bases identical to TRBD2. V was pared by 7 bases and J by 6 bases, with 6 bases of the junction left unmatched. Germline-derived CDR1 and CDR2 are LNHDA and SQIVND (reference sequence). CDR3 length equals 14 residues. The CDR3 region is CASMGLARSGELFF. CDR3 nucleotides: TGTGCCAGTATGGGACTAGCCCGTTCCGGGGAGCTGTTTTTT.

The V gene is TRBV19, the J gene TRBJ1-1; 10 nucleotides align to TRBD1. V shed 0 bases, J shed 5 bases, and the junction held 3 bases outside the gene matches. This CDR3 is 15 amino acids long. Looked up from germline, CDR1 is LNHDA and CDR2 is SQIVND (reference sequence). CDR3 amino acids: CASSIDLGQGTEAFF. In DNA, the CDR3 is TGTGCCAGTAGTATAGACCTGGGACAGGGGACTGAAGCTTTCTTT.

This clone was found many times. CDR3 protein: CASSQTRRDSYTDTQYF. The CDR3 DNA follows: TGTGCCAGCAGCCAAACCCGCAGGGACAGCTACACAGATACGCAGTATTTT. This chain links TRBV4-2 with TRBJ2-3, with 7 bases aligning to TRBD1. J gave up 2 bases and V 2 bases, and 10 bases lay outside the gene matches. The CDR3 is 17 residues long. In germline, CDR1 is LGHNA, CDR2 YNFKEQ.

The chain has TRBV6-5 and TRBJ2-7, with TRBD1 matching over 8 bases. The trim removed 4 bases at V and 4 bases at J, leaving 3 bases unmatched. From germline, CDR1 is MNHEY and CDR2 SVGAGI. The CDR3 is 13 amino acids. CDR3 region: CASSFRQGYEQYF. CDR3 DNA: TGTGCCAGCAGTTTCAGACAGGGGTACGAGCAGTACTTC.